Listed here are 17 T cell receptor beta chains from one sample, sequenced in a study of control samples from healthy donors and cancer patients. The data were produced by immunoSEQ multiplex PCR, yet TCRdb's version contains in-frame clones alone and is incomplete. The table shows 73,000 or so clones, with roughly 87% occurring only once. The specimen sequenced was blood. These receptors were collected from a woman in her fifties or sixties in good health.

V usage is TRBV29-1 and J usage is TRBJ1-2; no reliable D call. There are 13 residues in the CDR3. The V end was cut by 3 bases, the J end by 0 bases, with 8 bases between. CDR1 SQVTM and CDR2 ANQGSEA come from the germline V gene. CDR3 DNA: TGCAGCGTTGATGACGGTCCTAACTATGGCTACACCTTC. This translates into CSVDDGPNYGYTF. Variable domain in full (rest from reference TRBV29-1 and TRBJ1-2): SAVISQKPSRDICQRGTSLTIQCQVDSQVTMMFWYRQQPGQSLTLIATANQGSEATYESGFVIDKFPISRPNLTFSTLTVSNMSPEDSSIYLCSVDDGPNYGYTFGSGTRLTVV.

This chain uses TRBV28 with TRBJ1-2; 8 bases line up with TRBD1. Trimming took 10 bases from V and 3 from J; bases not matched to a gene: 7. Germline V gives CDR1 MDHEN, CDR2 SYDVKM. The CDR3 is 13 amino acids. The CDR3 loop reads CATLGQGDYGYTF. The CDR3 DNA follows: TGTGCCACCCTAGGACAGGGAGACTATGGCTACACCTTC.

V usage is TRBV28 and J usage is TRBJ1-4; 9 nucleotides align to TRBD1. This CDR3 has 16 amino acids. V gave up 5 bases and J gave up 0 bases; unmatched junction bases: 4. Germline V gene sequence: CDR1 MDHEN, CDR2 SYDVKM. DNA of the CDR3: TGTGCCAGCAGTCCGGACAGGGGCGCAACTAATGAAAAACTGTTTTTT. As protein: CASSPDRGATNEKLFF. Based on the CDR3 plus reference TRBV28 and TRBJ1-4, the full variable domain is DVKVTQSSRYLVKRTGEKVFLECVQDMDHENMFWYRQDPGLGLRLIYFSYDVKMKEKGDIPEGYSVSREKKERFSLILESASTNQTSMYLCASSPDRGATNEKLFFGSGTQLSVL.

V usage is TRBV19 and J usage is TRBJ1-5, with D hard to call. Trimming took off 4 bases at V and 2 bases at J, with 12 bases between the two ends. This CDR3 is built from 15 residues. Looked up from germline, CDR1 is LNHDA and CDR2 is SQIVND (reference sequence). In DNA form, the CDR3 reads TGTGCCAGTAGTAAAATGAGGGCGGGCAATCAGCCCCAGCATTTT. Translated, it gives CASSKMRAGNQPQHF.

The rearrangement uses TRBV27 and TRBJ2-7; TRBD2 matches 9 bases. The CDR3 consists of 17 residues. Looked up from germline, CDR1 is MNHEY and CDR2 is SMNVEV (reference sequence). V lost 1 base to trimming and J lost 2 bases; unmatched junction nucleotides: 9. CDR3 nucleotides: TGTGCCAGCAGTTTATTAACTAGCGGGCCCCCGGCCTACGAGCAGTACTTC. Amino acids: CASSLLTSGPPAYEQYF.

CDR3 bases: TGTGCCAGCAGCTCCGCTAGCACAGATACGCAGTATTTT. This codes for CASSSASTDTQYF. The genes are TRBV5-6 and TRBJ2-3; no reliable D call. V was cut by 3 bases and J by 0 bases, with 5 bases left in between. This CDR3 spans 13 amino acids. CDR1 is SGHDT and CDR2 is YYEEEE in the germline V gene.

In DNA form, the CDR3 reads TGTGCCAGCAGTTCTGTATGGAGGAGTGCGTCTCGCGAGCAGTACTTC. Protein: CASSSVWRSASREQYF. J is TRBJ2-7 and V is TRBV28, with D perhaps matching TRBD2 (5 bases). Germline V gene lookup returns CDR1 MDHEN and CDR2 SYDVKM. V was shortened by 4 bases and J by 6 bases, with 22 bases between the two germline ends. This CDR3 is 16 amino acids long.

This clone was seen a few times. The chain recombines TRBV5-1 with TRBJ2-1; 8 bases map to TRBD2. The CDR3 is made up of 17 amino acids. Germline V gives CDR1 SGHRS, CDR2 YFSETQ. V lost 3 bases, J lost 2 bases, and 10 bases stayed unmatched. CDR3: CASSWTGSGRAYNEQFF. The CDR3 nucleotides read TGCGCCAGCAGCTGGACGGGGAGCGGGAGAGCCTACAATGAGCAGTTCTTC.

This chain links TRBV3-1 (or the pseudogene TRBV3-2) with TRBJ1-5; D is ambiguous. V was pared by 4 bases and J by 0 bases, with 7 bases between. This CDR3 spans 14 amino acids. CDR1 LGHDT and CDR2 YNNKEL come from the germline V gene (reference sequence). CDR3 amino acids: CASSPRYSNQPQHF. CDR3 bases: TGTGCCAGCAGCCCGCGGTATAGCAATCAGCCCCAGCATTTT.

This clone appeared a single time. The CDR3 region has the DNA TGTGCCAGCAGCTTGGGACAGGGTGGCGAAAAACTGTTTTTT. This codes for CASSLGQGGEKLFF. The J gene is TRBJ1-4, the V gene TRBV5-8, with 7 bases matching TRBD1. J was trimmed by 8 bases and V by 0 bases; bases with no gene match: 4. Germline V lookup: CDR1 SGHTS, CDR2 YDEGEE. The CDR3 totals 14 residues.

V and J are TRBV19 and TRBJ2-7; 11 bases line up with TRBD1. Germline loops: CDR1 LNHDA, CDR2 SQIVND (reference sequence). The J segment lost 6 bases and the V segment lost 5 bases, leaving 6 bases of the junction unmatched. This CDR3 is 14 amino acids long. The CDR3 coding sequence is TGTGCCAGTAGTGCGGACAGGGGGCGCTTCGAGCAGTACTTC. Translating it yields CASSADRGRFEQYF.

The sample holds one count of this clone. The rearrangement links TRBV2 to TRBJ2-7; D gene ambiguous. Germline V gene lookup returns CDR1 SNHLY and CDR2 FYNNEI. This CDR3 region has 11 residues. V lost 5 bases to trimming and J lost 2 bases, with 4 bases between them. The CDR3 reads CASSYTYEQYF. The CDR3 region has the DNA TGTGCCAGCAGTTACACCTACGAGCAGTACTTC. Variable domain in full (rest from reference TRBV2 and TRBJ2-7): EPEVTQTPSHQVTQMGQEVILRCVPISNHLYFYWYRQILGQKVEFLVSFYNNEISEKSEIFDDQFSVERPDGSNFTLKIRSTKLEDSAMYFCASSYTYEQYFGPGTRLTVT.

This rearrangement joins TRBV6-1 to TRBJ2-5; a possible D gene is TRBD2 (6 bases). Germline V gene lookup returns CDR1 MNHNS and CDR2 SASEGT. The V gene lost 1 base and the J gene lost 5 bases, with 11 bases spanning the gap. The CDR3 consists of 14 residues. This chain's CDR3 is CASSEVAGGETQYF. The CDR3 nucleotides are TGTGCCAGCAGTGAAGTAGCCGGGGGTGAGACCCAGTACTTC.

The chain's CDR3 is CASSLEPGLVDTEQFF. The CDR3 coding sequence is TGTGCCAGCAGCTTAGAACCCGGCCTAGTAGATACTGAGCAGTTCTTC. This chain connects TRBV7-6 to TRBJ2-1; D not resolved. Trimming removed 1 base at V and 9 bases at J, with 19 bases between. The CDR3 sequence is 16 residues long. CDR1 and CDR2 from the germline V gene are SGHVS and FNYEAQ.

The gene calls are TRBV5-5 and TRBJ1-4; maybe TRBD1 (5 bases). CDR3 length: 18 residues. Trimming stripped 4 bases from V and 0 bases from J, with 19 bases between. The V gene's germline CDR1 is SGHKS and CDR2 YYEKEE (reference sequence). This CDR3 reads CASSRTYQGFTTNEKLFF. CDR3 in DNA: TGTGCCAGCAGCCGGACTTACCAGGGCTTCACAACTAATGAAAAACTGTTTTTT.

Only a few counts were recorded for this clone. The V and J genes are TRBV9 and TRBJ2-7; TRBD1 matches 7 bases. J gave up 3 bases and V 3 bases, and 6 bases lay outside the gene matches. The length of the CDR3 is 14 residues. CDR1 is SGDLS and CDR2 is YYNGEE in the germline V gene. CDR3 DNA: TGTGCCAGCAGCGGAAAGACAGGGAACTACGAGCAGTACTTC. It translates to CASSGKTGNYEQYF.

The rearrangement links TRBV6-6 to TRBJ1-1; maybe TRBD1 (5 bases). Germline CDR1 reads MNHNY; CDR2 reads SVGAGI (reference sequence). Trimming pared 0 bases from V and 12 bases from J, leaving 14 bases between. This CDR3 has 13 amino acids. CDR3 coding DNA: TGTGCCAGCAGTTACTCGGAAGGGGAAAAAACTTTCTTT. Its translation: CASSYSEGEKTFF.